The sequence of this T cell receptor (beta chain) was determined in a study of blood T cell repertoires in COVID-19. Study background: Collection of acute and convalescent COVID-19 samples took place in the United States, Italy and Spain. Sources were T cells, B-cell-depleted T cells, or PBMCs; the material itself was cDNA or gDNA.

CDR3 length: 14 amino acids. V gave up 1 base and J gave up 6 bases, with 13 bases separating them. Germline CDR1 reads LNHDA; CDR2 reads SQIVND (reference sequence). Original processing notes: Researchers report that nucleated cell counts were estimated from reference gene primer amplification. This table comes from immunoSEQ multiplex PCR, and its TCRdb copy is limited to in-frame clones, with some not included. The D gene and trimming were derived from the DNA, and the V and J assignments and clone size from that table. This sample has approximately 130,000 clones, with 69% found just once. The chain combines TRBV19 with TRBJ2-7; D is possibly TRBD1 (7 bases). The TCR comes from a woman in her seventies with acute or convalescent COVID-19. Sequenced: peripheral blood. In DNA, the CDR3 is TGTGCCAGTAGTATAGCGGACAGGAGGGCCGAGCAGTACTTC. Translated: CASSIADRRAEQYF.